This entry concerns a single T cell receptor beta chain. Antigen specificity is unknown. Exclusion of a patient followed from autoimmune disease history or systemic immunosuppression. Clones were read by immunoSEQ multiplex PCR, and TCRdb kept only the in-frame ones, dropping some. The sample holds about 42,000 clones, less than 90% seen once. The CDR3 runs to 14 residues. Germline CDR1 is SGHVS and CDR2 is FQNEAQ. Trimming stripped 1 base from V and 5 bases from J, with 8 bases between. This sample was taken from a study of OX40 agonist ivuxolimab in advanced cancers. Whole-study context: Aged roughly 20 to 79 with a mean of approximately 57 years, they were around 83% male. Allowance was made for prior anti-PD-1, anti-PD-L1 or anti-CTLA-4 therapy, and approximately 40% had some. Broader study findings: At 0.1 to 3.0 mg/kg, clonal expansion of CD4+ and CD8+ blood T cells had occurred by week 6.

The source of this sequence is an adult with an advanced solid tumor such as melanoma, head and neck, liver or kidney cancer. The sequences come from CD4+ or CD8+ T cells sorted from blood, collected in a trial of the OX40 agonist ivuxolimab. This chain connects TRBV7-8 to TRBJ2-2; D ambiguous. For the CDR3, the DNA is TGTGCCAGCAGCTTAGGTCCGATAACCGGGGAGCTGTTTTTT. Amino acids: CASSLGPITGELFF.